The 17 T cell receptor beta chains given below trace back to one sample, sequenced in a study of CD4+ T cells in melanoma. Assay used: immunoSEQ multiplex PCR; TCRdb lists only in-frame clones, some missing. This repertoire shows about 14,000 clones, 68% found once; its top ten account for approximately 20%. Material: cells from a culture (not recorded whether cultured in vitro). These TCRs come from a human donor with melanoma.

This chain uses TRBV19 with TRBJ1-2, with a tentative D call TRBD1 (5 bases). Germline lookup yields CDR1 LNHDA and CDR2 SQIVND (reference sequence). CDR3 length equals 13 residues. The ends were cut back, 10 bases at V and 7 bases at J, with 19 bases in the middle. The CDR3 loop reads CATESSGTTGYTF. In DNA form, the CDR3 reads TGTGCCACCGAATCGTCGGGGACGACTGGCTACACCTTC.

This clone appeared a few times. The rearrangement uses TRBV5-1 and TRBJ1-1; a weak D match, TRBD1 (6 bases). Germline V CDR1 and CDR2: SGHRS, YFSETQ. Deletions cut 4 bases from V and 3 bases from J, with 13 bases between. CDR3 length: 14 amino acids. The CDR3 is CASSVRGGDTEAFF. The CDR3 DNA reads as TGCGCCAGCAGCGTCAGGGGAGGGGACACTGAAGCTTTCTTT.

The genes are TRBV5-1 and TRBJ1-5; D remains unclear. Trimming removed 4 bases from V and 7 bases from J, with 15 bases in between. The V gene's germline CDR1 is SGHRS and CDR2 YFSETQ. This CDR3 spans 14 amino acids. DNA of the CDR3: TGCGCCAGCAGCCCCTCGTGGAGTCCACAGCCCCAGCATTTT. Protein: CASSPSWSPQPQHF.

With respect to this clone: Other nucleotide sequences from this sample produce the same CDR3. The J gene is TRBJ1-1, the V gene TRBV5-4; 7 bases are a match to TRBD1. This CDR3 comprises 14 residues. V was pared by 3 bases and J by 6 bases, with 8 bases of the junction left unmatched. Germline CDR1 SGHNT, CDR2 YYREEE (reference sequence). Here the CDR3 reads CASSSEGTAAEAFF. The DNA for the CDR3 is TGTGCCAGCAGCTCCGAAGGGACAGCGGCTGAAGCTTTCTTT. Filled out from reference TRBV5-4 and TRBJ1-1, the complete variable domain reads ETGVTQSPTHLIKTRGQQVTLRCSSQSGHNTVSWYQQALGQGPQFIFQYYREEENGRGNFPPRFSGLQFPNYSSELNVNALELDDSALYLCASSSEGTAAEAFFGQGTRLTVV.

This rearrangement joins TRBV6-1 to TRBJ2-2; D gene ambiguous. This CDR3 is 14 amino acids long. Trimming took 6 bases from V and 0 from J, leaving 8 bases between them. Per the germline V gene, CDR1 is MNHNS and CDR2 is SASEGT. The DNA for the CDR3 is TGTGCCAGCAGAACATGGACGAACACCGGGGAGCTGTTTTTT. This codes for CASRTWTNTGELFF.

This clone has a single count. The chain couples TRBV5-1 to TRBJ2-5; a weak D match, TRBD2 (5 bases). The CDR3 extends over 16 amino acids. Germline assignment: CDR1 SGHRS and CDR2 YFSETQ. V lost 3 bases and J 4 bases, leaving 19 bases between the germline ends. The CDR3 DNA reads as TGCGCCAGCAGCTCAACCGGACTGGGATTTGGAGAGACCCAGTACTTC. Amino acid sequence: CASSSTGLGFGETQYF.

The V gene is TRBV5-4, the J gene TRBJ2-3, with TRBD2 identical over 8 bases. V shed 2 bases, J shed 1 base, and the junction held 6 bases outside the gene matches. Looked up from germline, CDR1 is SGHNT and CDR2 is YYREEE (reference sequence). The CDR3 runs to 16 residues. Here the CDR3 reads CASSFSAGGRTDTQYF. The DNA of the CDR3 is TGTGCCAGCAGCTTTTCGGCGGGGGGACGCACAGATACGCAGTATTTT.

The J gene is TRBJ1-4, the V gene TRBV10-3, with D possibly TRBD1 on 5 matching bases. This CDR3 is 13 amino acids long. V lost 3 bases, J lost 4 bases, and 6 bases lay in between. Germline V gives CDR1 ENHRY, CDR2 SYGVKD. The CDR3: CAISDRDNEKLFF. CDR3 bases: TGTGCCATCAGTGACAGGGATAATGAAAAACTGTTTTTT.

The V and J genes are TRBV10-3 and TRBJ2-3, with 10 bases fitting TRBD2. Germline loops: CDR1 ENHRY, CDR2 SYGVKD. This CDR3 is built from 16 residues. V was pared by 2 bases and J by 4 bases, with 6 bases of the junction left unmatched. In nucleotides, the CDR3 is TGTGCCATCAGTGAGGCTAGCGGGGGCCTCCCAGATACGCAGTATTTT. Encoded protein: CAISEASGGLPDTQYF.

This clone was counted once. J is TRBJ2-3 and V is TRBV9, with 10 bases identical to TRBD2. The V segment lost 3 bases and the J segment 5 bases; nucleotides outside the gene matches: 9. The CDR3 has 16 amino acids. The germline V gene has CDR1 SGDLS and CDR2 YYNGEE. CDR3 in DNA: TGTGCCAGCAGCGACGGAAAGCGGGGGGGCGTAGATACGCAGTATTTT. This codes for CASSDGKRGGVDTQYF.

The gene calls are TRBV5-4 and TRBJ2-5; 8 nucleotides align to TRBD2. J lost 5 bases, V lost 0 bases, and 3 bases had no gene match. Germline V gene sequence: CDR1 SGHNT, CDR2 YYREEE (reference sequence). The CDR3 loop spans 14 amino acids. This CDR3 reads CASSLGGGRETQYF. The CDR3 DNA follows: TGTGCCAGCAGCTTGGGCGGGGGGAGGGAGACCCAGTACTTC.

The CDR3 region has the DNA TGTGCCAGCAGTGAAGTTAGGGGCACCTCTGAAGCTTTCTTT. The encoded protein is CASSEVRGTSEAFF. J is TRBJ1-1 and V is TRBV6-5; possibly TRBD1 for D (5 bases). The germline gives CDR1 MNHEY, CDR2 SVGAGI. The ends were cut back, 5 bases at V and 6 bases at J, with 16 bases in the middle. The CDR3 contains 14 residues.

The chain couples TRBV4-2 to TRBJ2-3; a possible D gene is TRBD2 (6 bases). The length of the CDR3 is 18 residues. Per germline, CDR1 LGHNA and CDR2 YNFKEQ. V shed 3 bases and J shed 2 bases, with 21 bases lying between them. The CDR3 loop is CASSQGWGAGHYTDTQYF. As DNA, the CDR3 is TGTGCCAGCAGCCAGGGGTGGGGAGCGGGCCATTACACAGATACGCAGTATTTT.

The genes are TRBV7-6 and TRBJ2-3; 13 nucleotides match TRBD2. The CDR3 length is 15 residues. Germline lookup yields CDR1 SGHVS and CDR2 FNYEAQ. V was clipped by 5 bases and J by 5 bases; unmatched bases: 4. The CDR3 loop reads CASSSGLAGVDTQYF. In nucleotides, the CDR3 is TGTGCCAGCAGCAGCGGACTAGCGGGGGTAGATACGCAGTATTTT.

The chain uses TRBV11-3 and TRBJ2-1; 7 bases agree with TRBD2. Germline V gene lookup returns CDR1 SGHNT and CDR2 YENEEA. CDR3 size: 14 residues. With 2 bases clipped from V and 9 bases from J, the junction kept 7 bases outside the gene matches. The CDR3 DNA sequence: TGTGCCAGCAGCTTAAGAGCCCCGGGGGGTGAGCAGTTCTTC. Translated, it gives CASSLRAPGGEQFF. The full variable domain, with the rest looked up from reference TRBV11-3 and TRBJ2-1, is EAGVVQSPRYKIIEKKQPVAFWCNPISGHNTLYWYLQNLGQGPELLIRYENEEAVDDSQLPKDRFSAERLKGVDSTLKIQPAELGDSAVYLCASSLRAPGGEQFFGPGTRLTVL.

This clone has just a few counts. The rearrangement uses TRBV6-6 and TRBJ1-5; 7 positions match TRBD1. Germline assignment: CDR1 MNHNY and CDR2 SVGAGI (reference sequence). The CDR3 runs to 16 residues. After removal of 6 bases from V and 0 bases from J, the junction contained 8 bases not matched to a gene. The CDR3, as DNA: TGTGCCAGCAGCAGGGGGGCCCAAATTAGCAATCAGCCCCAGCATTTT. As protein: CASSRGAQISNQPQHF.

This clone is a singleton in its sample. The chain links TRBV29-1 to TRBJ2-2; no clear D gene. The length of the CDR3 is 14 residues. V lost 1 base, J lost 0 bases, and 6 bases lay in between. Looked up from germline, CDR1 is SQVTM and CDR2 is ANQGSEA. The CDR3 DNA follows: TGCAGCGTTGAAGGACCCGCGAACACCGGGGAGCTGTTTTTT. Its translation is CSVEGPANTGELFF.